This T cell receptor (beta chain) was captured in a study of cytomegalovirus exposure and HLA in healthy donors. Study-level findings and limits: It was reported in a later analysis that an Asian-associated ancestry cluster showed fewer N-insertions than the approximately 670-donor mean.

Concerning this clone itself: Its target is not known.

Amplification used 60 Vbeta primers and 13 Jbeta primers. Measured with immunoSEQ multiplex PCR; TCRdb has only the in-frame clones, and not every one. The table has approximately 160,000 clones, 75% to 85% seen once. The CDR3 has 11 amino acids. Germline V gives CDR1 SNHLY, CDR2 FYNNEI. V was clipped by 8 bases and J by 6 bases, with 10 bases between them. The rearrangement links TRBV2 to TRBJ1-1; D remains unclear. The TCR comes from a man aged 25 to 45 in good health and CMV-seropositive. The material sequenced was PBMCs. CDR3 residues: CASAERAEAFF. CDR3 sequence (DNA): TGTGCCAGCGCAGAACGGGCTGAAGCTTTCTTT.